A selection of T cell receptor beta chains follows, all from one sample in a study of cytomegalovirus exposure and HLA in healthy donors. Here immunoSEQ multiplex PCR was the method, and the copy in TCRdb shows in-frame clones only, minus some. Seen here are under 200,000 clones, roughly 80% observed once, and the top ten hold about 1.8%. What was sequenced was PBMCs. The receptor source for this set is a woman aged 18-30 years in good health and CMV-seronegative. CDR3s include the opening cysteine and the closing phenylalanine or tryptophan. D genes are given only for firm matches. The size field is filled for only some rows; it gives once, few, many or a size class.

DNA,CDR3,J,D,size,V
TGTGCCAGCAGTTTCACTCGGACAGGGAGTAATCAGCCCCAGCATTTT,CASSFTRTGSNQPQHF,TRBJ1-5,TRBD1,.,TRBV28
TGTGCCAGCAGTGCAACAGGGTACACTGAAGCTTTCTTT,CASSATGYTEAFF,TRBJ1-1,.,.,TRBV27
TGTGCCATCAGTGAGTCGATGGAGGATAGCAATCAGCCCCAGCATTTT,CAISESMEDSNQPQHF,TRBJ1-5,.,.,TRBV10-3
TGTGCCAGCAGCTTAAGGAGCGGAACGAACACCGGGGAGCTGTTTTTT,CASSLRSGTNTGELFF,TRBJ2-2,.,.,TRBV11-2
TGCGCCAGCAGCCCGGGACTAGCGGGCAATGAGCAGTTCTTC,CASSPGLAGNEQFF,TRBJ2-1,TRBD2,once,TRBV5-1
TGTGCCAGCTTCCGGGGCCGGGCTAGCGGGCGCCAAGAGACCCAGTACTTC,CASFRGRASGRQETQYF,TRBJ2-5,TRBD2,.,TRBV7-8
TGTGCCAGTAGTATCACAGAACTTAATCAGCCCCAGCATTTT,CASSITELNQPQHF,TRBJ1-5,.,once,TRBV19
TGTGCCAGCAGTTTCAGGGAAAGTGAAAAACTGTTTTTT,CASSFRESEKLFF,TRBJ1-4,.,once,TRBV6-5
TGTGCCAGCAGCGATCCCAGTCCTGAAGCTTTCTTT,CASSDPSPEAFF,TRBJ1-1,.,.,TRBV9
TGTGCCAGCAGTTCTCGGTACTCTGGGGCCAACGTCCTGACTTTC,CASSSRYSGANVLTF,TRBJ2-6,.,few,TRBV6-5
TGCGCCAGCAGCCAAGATAGGGAGCGGGAGGGCACAGATACGCAGTATTTT,CASSQDREREGTDTQYF,TRBJ2-3,TRBD2,.,TRBV5-8
TGTGCCAGCAGCCGAGACGGGACTAGCGGGAGGTTCCAAGAGACCCAGTACTTC,CASSRDGTSGRFQETQYF,TRBJ2-5,TRBD2,.,TRBV7-8
TGCGCCAGCAGCCAAGACCGAACAGGGGGGAATTCACCCCTCCACTTT,CASSQDRTGGNSPLHF,TRBJ1-6,TRBD1,.,TRBV4-3